This paragraph covers one T cell receptor (beta chain) sequence. TCRdb's copy holds only in-frame clones and misses some; the assay was immunoSEQ multiplex PCR. The sample has about 380,000 clones, over 90% seen once. The sample is drawn from a study of shared T cell receptors in the human thymus. CDR3 length: 16 residues. Germline values: CDR1 PRHDT, CDR2 FYEKMQ (reference sequence). The trim removed 3 bases at V and 5 bases at J, leaving 8 bases unmatched. The chain uses TRBV13 and TRBJ2-7, with 12 bases matching TRBD1. The sequence was collected from a human donor. The sequenced material came from thymocytes. The CDR3 region has the DNA TGTGCCAGCAGCTTTACCGGGACAGGGGGCTTCAACGAGCAGTACTTC. Protein sequence: CASSFTGTGGFNEQYF. Filled out from reference TRBV13 and TRBJ2-7, the complete variable domain reads AAGVIQSPRHLIKEKRETATLKCYPIPRHDTVYWYQQGPGQDPQFLISFYEKMQSDKGSIPDRFSAQQFSDYHSELNMSSLELGDSALYFCASSFTGTGGFNEQYFGPGTRLTVT.